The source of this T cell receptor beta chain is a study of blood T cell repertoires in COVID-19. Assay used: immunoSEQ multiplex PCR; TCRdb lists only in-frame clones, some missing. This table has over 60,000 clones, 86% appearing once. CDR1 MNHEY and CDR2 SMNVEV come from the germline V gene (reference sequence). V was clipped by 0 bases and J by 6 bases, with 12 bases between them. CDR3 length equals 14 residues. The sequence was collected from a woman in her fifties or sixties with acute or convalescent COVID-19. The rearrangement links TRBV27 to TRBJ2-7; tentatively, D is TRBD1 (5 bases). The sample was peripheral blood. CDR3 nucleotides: TGTGCCAGCAGTTTATCACCCGTAGGGGTCGAGCAGTACTTC. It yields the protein CASSLSPVGVEQYF.